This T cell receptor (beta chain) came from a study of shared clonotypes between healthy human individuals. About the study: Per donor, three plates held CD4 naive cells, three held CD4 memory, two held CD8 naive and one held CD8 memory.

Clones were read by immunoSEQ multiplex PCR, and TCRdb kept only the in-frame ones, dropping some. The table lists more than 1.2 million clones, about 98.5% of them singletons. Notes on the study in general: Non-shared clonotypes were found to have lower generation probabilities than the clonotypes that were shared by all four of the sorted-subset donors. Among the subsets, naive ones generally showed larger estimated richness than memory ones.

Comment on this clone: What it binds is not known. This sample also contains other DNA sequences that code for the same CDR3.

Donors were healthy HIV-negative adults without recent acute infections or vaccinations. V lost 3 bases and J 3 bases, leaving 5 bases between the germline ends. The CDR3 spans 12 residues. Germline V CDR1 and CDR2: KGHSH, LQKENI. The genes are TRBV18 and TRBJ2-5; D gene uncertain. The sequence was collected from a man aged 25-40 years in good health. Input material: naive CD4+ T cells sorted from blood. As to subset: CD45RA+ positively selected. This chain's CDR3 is CASSPSKETQYF. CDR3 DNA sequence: TGTGCCAGCTCACCGTCCAAAGAGACCCAGTACTTC.